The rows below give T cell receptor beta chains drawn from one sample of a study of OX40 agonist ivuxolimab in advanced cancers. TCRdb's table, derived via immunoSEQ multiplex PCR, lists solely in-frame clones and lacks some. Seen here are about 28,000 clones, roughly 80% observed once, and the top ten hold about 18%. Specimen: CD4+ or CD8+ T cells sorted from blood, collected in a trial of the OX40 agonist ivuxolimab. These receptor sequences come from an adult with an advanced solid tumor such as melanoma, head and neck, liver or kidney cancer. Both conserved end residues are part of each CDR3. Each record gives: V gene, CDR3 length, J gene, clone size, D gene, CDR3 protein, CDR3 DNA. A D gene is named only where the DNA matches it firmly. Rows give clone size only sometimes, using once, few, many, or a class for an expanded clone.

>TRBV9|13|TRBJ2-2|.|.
CASSGRGTGELFF
TGTGCCAGCAGCGGAAGGGGCACCGGGGAGCTGTTTTTT
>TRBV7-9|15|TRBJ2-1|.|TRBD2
CASSTRLAAWNEQFF
TGTGCCAGCAGCACCCGACTAGCCGCCTGGAATGAGCAGTTCTTC
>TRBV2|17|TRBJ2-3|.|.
CASSANSGSYSTDTQYF
TGTGCCAGCAGTGCAAACTCAGGAAGCTATAGCACAGATACGCAGTATTTT
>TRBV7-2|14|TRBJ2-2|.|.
CASSWDFEPGELFF
TGTGCCAGCAGCTGGGACTTCGAGCCCGGGGAGCTGTTTTTT
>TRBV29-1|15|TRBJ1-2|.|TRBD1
CSVQLVGTGGYGYTF
TGCAGCGTTCAACTAGTAGGGACAGGGGGCTATGGCTACACCTTC
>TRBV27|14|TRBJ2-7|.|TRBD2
CASSLVAGNYEQYF
TGTGCCAGCAGTTTGGTAGCGGGAAACTACGAGCAGTACTTC
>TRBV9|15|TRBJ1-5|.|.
CASSVGARGDQPQHF
TGTGCCAGCAGCGTAGGAGCAAGAGGGGATCAGCCCCAGCATTTT
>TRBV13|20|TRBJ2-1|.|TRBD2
CASSLGEGTSVEEDYNEQFF
TGTGCCAGCAGCTTAGGGGAAGGGACTAGCGTCGAAGAGGACTACAATGAGCAGTTCTTC
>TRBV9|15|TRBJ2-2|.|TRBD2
CASSVGTSGVGELFF
TGTGCCAGCAGCGTAGGGACTAGCGGGGTCGGGGAGCTGTTTTTT
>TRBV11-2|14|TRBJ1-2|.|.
CASSLAGGNYGYTF
TGTGCCAGCAGCTTAGCCGGAGGTAACTATGGCTACACCTTC
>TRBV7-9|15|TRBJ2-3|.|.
CASSPVVGGGDTQYF
TGTGCCAGCAGCCCCGTAGTAGGGGGTGGGGATACGCAGTATTTT
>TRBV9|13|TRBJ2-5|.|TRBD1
CASSGWTGETQYF
TGTGCCAGCAGCGGATGGACAGGAGAGACCCAGTACTTC
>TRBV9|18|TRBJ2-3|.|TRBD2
CASSPNRWLAGGTDTQYF
TGTGCCAGCAGCCCAAATAGATGGCTAGCGGGAGGCACAGATACGCAGTATTTT
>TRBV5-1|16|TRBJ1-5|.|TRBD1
CASSHGFLGQGEPQHF
TGCGCCAGCAGCCACGGATTCTTAGGACAGGGTGAGCCCCAGCATTTT
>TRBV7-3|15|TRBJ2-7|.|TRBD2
CASSLAGGLADEQYF
TGTGCCAGCAGCTTAGCGGGGGGACTAGCAGACGAGCAGTACTTC
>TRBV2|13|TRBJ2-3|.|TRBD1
CASSGDSSDTQYF
TGTGCCAGCAGTGGGGACAGTTCAGATACGCAGTATTTT
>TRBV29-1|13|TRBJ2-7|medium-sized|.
CSVDDRSSYEQYF
TGCAGCGTTGACGACAGGAGCTCCTACGAGCAGTACTTC
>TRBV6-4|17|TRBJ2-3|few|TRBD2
CASSDSPGAGGQDTQYF
TGTGCCAGCAGTGACTCCCCGGGAGCGGGGGGCCAAGATACGCAGTATTTT
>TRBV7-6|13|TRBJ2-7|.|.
CASSLGVAGEQYF
TGTGCCAGCAGCTTAGGAGTAGCAGGAGAGCAGTACTTC
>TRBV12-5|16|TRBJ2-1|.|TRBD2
CASGLWGGGMYNEQFF
TGTGCTAGTGGTTTGTGGGGCGGGGGTATGTACAATGAGCAGTTCTTC
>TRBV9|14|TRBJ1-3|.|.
CASSYSGSGNTIYF
TGTGCCAGCAGCTACTCGGGCTCTGGAAACACCATATATTTT
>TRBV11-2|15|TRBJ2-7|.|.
CASSQWGVTSYEQYF
TGTGCCAGCAGTCAGTGGGGGGTTACCTCCTACGAGCAGTACTTC
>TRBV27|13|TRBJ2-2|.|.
CASSLSPTGELFF
TGTGCCAGCAGTTTGAGTCCCACCGGGGAGCTGTTTTTT
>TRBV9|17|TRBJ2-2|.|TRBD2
CASSVAYTSGNTGELFF
TGTGCCAGCAGCGTAGCTTATACTAGCGGTAACACCGGGGAGCTGTTTTTT
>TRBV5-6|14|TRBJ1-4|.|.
CASSLLATNEKLFF
TGTGCCAGCAGCTTGCTCGCAACTAATGAAAAACTGTTTTTT
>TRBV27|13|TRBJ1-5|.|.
CASSSDRNQPQHF
TGTGCCAGCAGCAGTGACAGAAATCAGCCCCAGCATTTT
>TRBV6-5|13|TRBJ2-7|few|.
CASSYARAVEQYF
TGTGCCAGCAGTTATGCCAGGGCGGTCGAGCAGTACTTC
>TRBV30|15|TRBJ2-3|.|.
CAWSVPETGSDTQYF
TGTGCCTGGAGTGTCCCCGAGACAGGATCAGATACGCAGTATTTT
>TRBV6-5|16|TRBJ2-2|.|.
CASSYTGLTNTGELFF
TGTGCCAGCAGTTACACCGGACTGACGAACACCGGGGAGCTGTTTTTT
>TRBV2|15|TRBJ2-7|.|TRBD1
CASRGPQTGIYEQYF
TGTGCCAGCAGGGGCCCTCAGACAGGGATCTACGAGCAGTACTTC
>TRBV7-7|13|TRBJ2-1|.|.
CASNASPRDEQFF
TGTGCCAGCAACGCTAGCCCTAGGGATGAGCAGTTCTTC
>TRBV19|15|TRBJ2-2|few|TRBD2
CASSAEQRGLGELFF
TGTGCCAGTAGTGCCGAACAGCGGGGGCTCGGGGAGCTGTTTTTT